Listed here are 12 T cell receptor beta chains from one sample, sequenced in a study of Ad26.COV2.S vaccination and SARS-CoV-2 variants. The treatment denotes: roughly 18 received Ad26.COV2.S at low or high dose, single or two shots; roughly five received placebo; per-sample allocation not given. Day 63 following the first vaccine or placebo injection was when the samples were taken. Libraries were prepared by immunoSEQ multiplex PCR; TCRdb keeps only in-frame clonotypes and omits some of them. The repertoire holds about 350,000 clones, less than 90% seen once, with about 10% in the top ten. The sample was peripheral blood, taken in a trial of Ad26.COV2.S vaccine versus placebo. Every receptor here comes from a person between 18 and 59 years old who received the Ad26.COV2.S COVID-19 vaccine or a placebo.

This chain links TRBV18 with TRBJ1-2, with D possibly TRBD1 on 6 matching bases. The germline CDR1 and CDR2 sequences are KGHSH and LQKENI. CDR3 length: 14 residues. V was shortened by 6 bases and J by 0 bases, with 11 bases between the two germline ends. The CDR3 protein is CASSRTEANYGYTF. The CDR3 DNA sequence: TGTGCCAGCTCTCGGACAGAAGCTAACTATGGCTACACCTTC. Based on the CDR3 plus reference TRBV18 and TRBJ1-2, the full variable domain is NAGVMQNPRHLVRRRGQEARLRCSPMKGHSHVYWYRQLPEEGLKFMVYLQKENIIDESGMPKERFSAEFPKEGPSILRIQQVVRGDSAAYFCASSRTEANYGYTFGSGTRLTVV.

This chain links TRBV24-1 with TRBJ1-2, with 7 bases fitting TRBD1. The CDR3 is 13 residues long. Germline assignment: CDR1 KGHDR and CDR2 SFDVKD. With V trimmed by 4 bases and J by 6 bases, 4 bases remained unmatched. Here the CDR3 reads CATSEDRVNGYTF. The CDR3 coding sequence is TGTGCCACCAGTGAAGACAGGGTAAATGGCTACACCTTC.

The CDR3 loop reads CASSPGTGGWEADYGYTF. The CDR3 DNA follows: TGTGCCAGCAGCCCTGGGACAGGGGGGTGGGAAGCGGACTATGGCTACACCTTC. The chain combines TRBV4-2 with TRBJ1-2; 11 nucleotides align to TRBD1. The ends lost 4 bases at V and 3 bases at J; junction bases unmatched: 13. The germline V gene encodes CDR1 LGHNA and CDR2 YNFKEQ. The length of the CDR3 is 18 residues.

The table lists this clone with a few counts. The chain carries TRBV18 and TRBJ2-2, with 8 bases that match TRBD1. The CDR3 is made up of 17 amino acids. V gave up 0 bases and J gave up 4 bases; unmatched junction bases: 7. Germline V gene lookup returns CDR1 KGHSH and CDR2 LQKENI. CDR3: CASSPPIQGAGTGELFF. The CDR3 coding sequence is TGTGCCAGCTCACCACCGATCCAGGGGGCCGGCACCGGGGAGCTGTTTTTT. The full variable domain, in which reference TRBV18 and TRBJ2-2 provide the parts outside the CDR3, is NAGVMQNPRHLVRRRGQEARLRCSPMKGHSHVYWYRQLPEEGLKFMVYLQKENIIDESGMPKERFSAEFPKEGPSILRIQQVVRGDSAAYFCASSPPIQGAGTGELFFGEGSRLTVL.

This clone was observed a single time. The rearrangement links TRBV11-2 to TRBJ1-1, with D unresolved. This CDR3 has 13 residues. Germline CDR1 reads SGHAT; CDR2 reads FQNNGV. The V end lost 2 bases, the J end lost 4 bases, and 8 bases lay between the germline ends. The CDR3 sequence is CASSLTESTEAFF. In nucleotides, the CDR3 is TGTGCCAGCAGCTTAACAGAGAGCACTGAAGCTTTCTTT.

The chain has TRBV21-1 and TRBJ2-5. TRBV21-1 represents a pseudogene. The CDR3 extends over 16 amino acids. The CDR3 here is CASSKTPEGDGETQYF. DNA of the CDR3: TGTGCCAGCAGCAAGACGCCGGAGGGGGACGGGGAGACCCAGTACTTC.

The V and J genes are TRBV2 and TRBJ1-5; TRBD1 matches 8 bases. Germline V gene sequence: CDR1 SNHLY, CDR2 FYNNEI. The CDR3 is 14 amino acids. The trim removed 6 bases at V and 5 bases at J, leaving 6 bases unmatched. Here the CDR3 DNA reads TGTGCCAGCAGAAACGACAGGGGCCATCAGCCCCAGCATTTT. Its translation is CASRNDRGHQPQHF.

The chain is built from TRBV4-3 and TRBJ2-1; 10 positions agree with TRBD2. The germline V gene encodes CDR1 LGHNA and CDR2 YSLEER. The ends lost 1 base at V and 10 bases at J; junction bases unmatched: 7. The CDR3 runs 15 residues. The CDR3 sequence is CASSQGGTSVQEQFF. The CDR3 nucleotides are TGCGCCAGCAGCCAAGGGGGGACTAGCGTCCAGGAGCAGTTCTTC.

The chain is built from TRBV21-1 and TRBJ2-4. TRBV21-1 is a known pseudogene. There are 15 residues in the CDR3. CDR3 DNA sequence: TGTGAACCGGCCTTACGGCCCCTGGCCAAAAACATTCAGTACTTC. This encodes CEPALRPLAKNIQYF.

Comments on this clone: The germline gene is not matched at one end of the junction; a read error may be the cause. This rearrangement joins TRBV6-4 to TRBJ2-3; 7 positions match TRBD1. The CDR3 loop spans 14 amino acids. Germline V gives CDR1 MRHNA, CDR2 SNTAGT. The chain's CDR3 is CASPGTEGSDKQYF. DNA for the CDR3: TGTGCCAGCCCCGGGACAGAGGGGTCAGATAAGCAGTATTTT.

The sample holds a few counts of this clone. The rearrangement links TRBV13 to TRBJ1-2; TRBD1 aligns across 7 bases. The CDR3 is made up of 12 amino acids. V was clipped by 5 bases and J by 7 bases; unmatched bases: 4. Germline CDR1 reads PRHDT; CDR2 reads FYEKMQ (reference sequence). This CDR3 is CASSQTGSGYTF. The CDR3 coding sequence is TGTGCCAGCAGCCAGACAGGGTCTGGCTACACCTTC.

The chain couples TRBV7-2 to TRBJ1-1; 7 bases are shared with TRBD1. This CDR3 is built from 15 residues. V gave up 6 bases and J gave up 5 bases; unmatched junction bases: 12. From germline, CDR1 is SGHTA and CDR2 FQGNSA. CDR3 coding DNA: TGTGCCAGCAGTCCACAGGGGATCCCCGTTACTGAAGCTTTCTTT. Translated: CASSPQGIPVTEAFF.